This T cell receptor beta chain derives from a study of T-cell reconstitution after alpha-beta-depleted transplantation in children (TCRdb year 2016). Turning to the overall study: T-cell immune reconstitution after TCRalphabeta/CD19-depleted allogeneic hematopoietic cell transplantation in children was quantitatively tracked in the study by means of TCR repertoire profiling.

On this clonotype itself: Its antigen remains unidentified. The sample holds no much larger clone one base away, and base qualities are not on file.

What the study reported, not specific to this receptor: The apparently early recovery of alphabetaT-cell counts about two months after transplant reportedly depended on only several hundred rapidly expanded clones that came from non-depleted graft cells. In some patients, the high TCRbeta diversity seen at day 60 was put down to recipient T cells and intrathymic progenitors that had survived conditioning. Over the following months the frequencies of hyperexpanded clones went down, and after one year T-cell counts and TCRbeta diversity were mostly credited to newly produced T cells.

Read against the paper, the sample's treatment or condition label means: allogeneic hematopoietic cell transplantation with graft depleted of TCRalphabeta T cells and CD19 B cells. TCRalphabeta/CD19-depleted allogeneic hematopoietic cell grafts were given to the transplant recipients, all of whom were children. Library method: PCR. Instrument used: Illumina HiSeq 2500. Molecular barcoding was employed in the preparation of TCR libraries, with unique molecular identifiers being used to normalize TCRbeta repertoire quantification. TCRdb passed the public sequencing reads through fastp at Q25 and MiXCR, retaining productive beta sequences. One record per CDR3 amino acid sequence lists the most common genes and DNA. This sample gives about 980,000 distinct CDR3 sequences in total; around 30% of them show up just once. The ten largest make up approximately 30% of the sample. Measured from the cysteine to the phenylalanine, the CDR3 is 16 residues long. Just the 48-base CDR3 DNA is kept, in frame starting at base 1. The CDR1 and CDR2 encoded by the germline V gene are SGHRS and YFSETQ. Compared with germline, V lacks 5 bases and J lacks 3 bases; bases without a gene match: 10.

Sequenced material: PBMCs, mostly from graft donor cells, taken 360 days after TCRalphabeta/CD19-depleted stem cell transplant. This chain is built from TRBV5-1 and TRBJ2-2, with 7 bases aligning to TRBD1. This sequence was found in a boy under three years old who had a stem cell transplant for SCID, so the T cells may come from the graft donor. For the CDR3, the sequence is CASREGGASYTGELFF. The nucleotide sequence reads as follows: TGCGCCAGCAGAGAAGGGGGCGCGAGTTACACCGGGGAGCTGTTTTTT.